This TCR beta chain was retrieved from a study of blood T cell repertoires in COVID-19. Study context: Some COVID-19 samples were acute and others convalescent; all came from the United States, Italy and Spain. Sources were T cells, B-cell-depleted T cells, or PBMCs; the material itself was cDNA or gDNA.

Germline values: CDR1 MNHEY, CDR2 SMNVEV (reference sequence). V lost 6 bases to trimming and J lost 3 bases, with 14 bases between them. The CDR3 runs 14 residues. Authors' analysis steps: It was from reference gene primer amplification that nucleated cell counts were estimated. Data came from immunoSEQ multiplex PCR; TCRdb stores just in-frame clones and leaves some out. Clonal size and the V and J genes are those of that table, whereas D and trimming came from the DNA. The repertoire holds about 27,000 clones, with roughly 84% as singletons. The receptor was derived from an older man with active COVID-19. Specimen: peripheral blood. V and J are TRBV27 and TRBJ1-1; perhaps TRBD1 as D (6 bases). The CDR3 reads CASRQGSYDTEAFF. CDR3 sequence (DNA): TGTGCCAGCAGACAGGGATCTTATGACACTGAAGCTTTCTTT.